This TCR beta chain stems from a study of long-term antiretroviral therapy in people with HIV. Comments on this clone: Its specificity is not known.

Everyone in the study who had HIV was treated in the United States. Going into DNA extraction, samples held 1-10 million cryopreserved PBMC. Version v3.0 of the immunoSEQ assay ran at survey level. Method: immunoSEQ multiplex PCR; TCRdb's copy keeps in-frame clones and lacks some. This table has 25,000 to 35,000 clones, around 80% appearing once. Findings and limits, study-wide: Following ART, diversity rose but still fell short of transplant donor controls.

The CDR3 spans 14 residues. Germline CDR1 is WSHSY and CDR2 is SAAADI. V lost 5 bases and J lost 4; bases outside the gene matches: 5. The chain has TRBV10-2 and TRBJ1-3; 7 bases line up with TRBD1. The specimen was unsorted PBMCs, collected 3.1 years after starting antiretroviral therapy. The sequence derives from a woman between 50 and 59 years old with HIV. CDR3 region: CASSTGDEGNTIYF. The DNA of the CDR3 is TGCGCCAGCAGTACAGGGGACGAAGGAAACACCATATATTTT.